A single sample is the source of the 8 T cell receptor beta chains below, sequenced in a study of CD8 T cells in Susac syndrome (dated 2019 in TCRdb). Library preparation used the immunoSEQ multiplex PCR assay. RNA was extracted using the RNeasy kit, and roughly 0.5 to 1 ug of the RNA was reverse transcribed with random hexamers. TCRdb reanalyzed the raw reads on its own, using fastp at Q25 for trimming and MiXCR for clone calling, and kept in-frame beta chains. Here each entry gathers all rows of one CDR3 protein and keeps the most common genes and DNA. The sample table records about 210,000 distinct CDR3 sequences; 95% of these occur just once. Around 0.099% of the sample belongs to the ten largest clones. Sequences were obtained from CD4+ T cells from PBMCs. These receptors were taken from a human donor with multiple sclerosis.

The V call is TRBV5-6, the J call TRBJ1-6; D is uncertain. CDR3 length: 12 residues. The ends were cut back, 2 bases at V and 9 bases at J, with 6 bases in the middle. The germline V gene has CDR1 SGHDT and CDR2 YYEEEE. CDR3 sequence: CASSFWGSPLHF. The DNA for the CDR3 is TGTGCCAGCAGCTTTTGGGGTTCACCCCTCCACTTT.

V usage is TRBV6-1 and J usage is TRBJ1-1, with D maybe TRBD1 (5 bases). The CDR3 length is 15 residues. CDR1 and CDR2 (germline): MNHNS, SASEGT. Trimming stripped 1 base from V and 1 base from J, with 10 bases between. CDR3 nucleotides: TGTGCCAGCAGTGAAGTCTACAGGCCGAACACTGAAGCTTTCTTT. As protein: CASSEVYRPNTEAFF.

CDR3 amino acids: CASSDRAMNTEAFF. CDR3 bases: TGTGCCAGCAGTGACAGGGCTATGAACACTGAAGCTTTCTTT. This chain connects TRBV6-5 to TRBJ1-1; 7 bases map to TRBD1. J lost 0 bases, V lost 5 bases, and 3 bases had no gene match. Germline lookup yields CDR1 MNHEY and CDR2 SVGAGI. The CDR3 extends over 14 amino acids.

The rearrangement links TRBV7-2 to TRBJ2-3; D might be TRBD2 (6 bases). The CDR3 covers 14 residues. Per the germline V gene, CDR1 is SGHTA and CDR2 is FQGNSA. With 5 bases removed from V and 4 bases from J, the gap between germline ends came to 13 bases. The CDR3 here is CASSAGLIPDTQYF. The CDR3 nucleotides are TGTGCCAGCAGCGCAGGACTAATTCCAGATACGCAGTATTTT.

The chain combines TRBV2 with TRBJ2-5; 11 bases match TRBD1. The V gene end was trimmed by 6 bases and the J gene end by 4 bases; junction bases not matched to a gene: 4. The CDR3 is 14 residues long. CDR1 and CDR2 from the germline V gene are SNHLY and FYNNEI. The CDR3, as DNA: TGTGCCAGCAGGCGGGACAGGGGGGGAGAGACCCAGTACTTC. This translates into CASRRDRGGETQYF.

The chain joins TRBV2 to TRBJ2-7; 7 bases align to TRBD1. Germline V gives CDR1 SNHLY, CDR2 FYNNEI. V shed 5 bases, J shed 3 bases, and the junction held 4 bases outside the gene matches. The CDR3 contains 13 residues. Here the CDR3 DNA reads TGTGCCAGCAGTCGGGGACAGAACTACGAGCAGTACTTC. Translated: CASSRGQNYEQYF. The complete variable domain, with remaining parts taken from reference TRBV2 and TRBJ2-7, reads EPEVTQTPSHQVTQMGQEVILRCVPISNHLYFYWYRQILGQKVEFLVSFYNNEISEKSEIFDDQFSVERPDGSNFTLKIRSTKLEDSAMYFCASSRGQNYEQYFGPGTRLTVT.

The chain recombines TRBV4-2 with TRBJ2-3; 9 bases map to TRBD2. V dropped 4 bases and J dropped 0; count of bases not matched to a gene: 5. CDR3 size: 16 residues. Per germline, CDR1 LGHNA and CDR2 YNFKEQ. The CDR3 DNA sequence: TGTGCCAGCAGCCCCGGGACTAGCCTTAGCACAGATACGCAGTATTTT. Encoded protein: CASSPGTSLSTDTQYF.

This chain uses TRBV4-1 with TRBJ2-1, with D unresolved. This CDR3 region has 13 residues. The V and J ends lost 0 bases and 7 bases respectively, with 7 bases between them. The germline CDR1 and CDR2 sequences are MGHRA and YSYEKL. CDR3 DNA sequence: TGCGCCAGCAGCCAAGAACTGGAAAATGAGCAGTTCTTC. This translates into CASSQELENEQFF.